Following are 24 T cell receptor beta chains from one sample sequenced in a study of T cell repertoires in cytomegalovirus infection. TCRdb called the reads again in MiXCR, with one record for every CDR3 protein. The sample holds just over 300,000 distinct CDR3 sequences, 15% to 20% seen once. The sequenced sample was PBMCs. The source of these receptors is a human donor in good health (CMV status not recorded). Some clones in this sample may be carry-over from other donors' samples.

The chain couples TRBV7-2 to TRBJ1-5; D perhaps matches TRBD1 (5 bases). There are 15 residues in the CDR3. Trimming left V 5 bases short and J 7 bases short, with 18 bases between. Germline CDR1 SGHTA, CDR2 FQGNSA. The CDR3 protein is CASSPPWGSDQPQHF. DNA for the CDR3: TGTGCCAGCAGCCCCCCTTGGGGGTCTGACCAGCCCCAGCATTTT. The full variable domain, rest sourced from reference TRBV7-2 and TRBJ1-5, is GAGVSQSPSNKVTEKGKDVELRCDPISGHTALYWYRQSLGQGLEFLIYFQGNSAPDKSGLPSDRFSAERTGGSVSTLTIQRTQQEDSAVYLCASSPPWGSDQPQHFGDGTRLSIL.

The rearrangement uses TRBV20-1 and TRBJ1-5; a possible D gene is TRBD1 (5 bases). The ends were cut back, 7 bases at V and 7 bases at J, with 14 bases in the middle. The CDR3 totals 12 residues. The germline V gene encodes CDR1 DFQATT and CDR2 SNEGSKA (reference sequence). The CDR3 DNA is TGCAGTGTGGGGGTAGGGGAACAGCCCCAGCATTTT. Residues: CSVGVGEQPQHF.

The J gene is TRBJ2-3, the V gene TRBV5-4; D gene unclear. Germline V gene lookup returns CDR1 SGHNT and CDR2 YYREEE (reference sequence). The CDR3 length is 12 residues. Trimming stripped 4 bases from V and 6 bases from J, with 9 bases between. CDR3 sequence: CASSPSVDTQYF. The DNA of the CDR3 is TGTGCCAGCAGCCCTTCTGTGGATACGCAGTATTTT.

V and J are TRBV4-1 and TRBJ1-1; D might be TRBD1 (5 bases). The V gene's germline CDR1 is MGHRA and CDR2 YSYEKL. The CDR3 totals 16 residues. Trimming left V 1 base short and J 7 bases short, with 19 bases between. The CDR3 sequence: CASSQVRGWTYFEAFF. The CDR3 bases are TGCGCCAGCAGCCAAGTTAGGGGTTGGACTTACTTTGAAGCTTTCTTT.

The chain uses TRBV9 and TRBJ2-7, with TRBD1 matching over 7 bases. With V trimmed by 0 bases and J by 3 bases, 12 bases remained unmatched. The germline CDR1 and CDR2 sequences are SGDLS and YYNGEE. CDR3 size: 17 residues. This chain's CDR3 is CASSVGSGTALFYEQYF. For the CDR3, the DNA is TGTGCCAGCAGCGTAGGATCCGGGACAGCTTTATTCTACGAGCAGTACTTC.

The gene calls are TRBV6-5 and TRBJ2-5, with TRBD2 identical over 8 bases. The CDR3 sequence is 14 residues long. Germline V gene data show CDR1 as MNHEY and CDR2 as SVGAGI. Unmatched junction bases numbered 9, after V lost 7 bases and J lost 5 bases. Written as DNA, the CDR3 is TGTGCCAGCAATCCGGGGGGGATGGGGGAGACCCAGTACTTC. Protein: CASNPGGMGETQYF.

This clonotype has ten or more counts. The rearrangement uses TRBV28 and TRBJ2-3, with 13 bases fitting TRBD2. The CDR3 totals 16 residues. V was clipped by 8 bases and J by 4 bases; unmatched bases: 9. The V gene's germline CDR1 is MDHEN and CDR2 SYDVKM. CDR3 region: CASRLAGGLLSDTQYF. CDR3 nucleotide sequence: TGTGCCAGCCGACTAGCGGGGGGCCTTTTGTCAGATACGCAGTATTTT.

The CDR3 spells CSAQSGGVRYF. For the CDR3, the DNA is TGCAGTGCTCAGAGCGGGGGGGTGAGGTATTTT. V and J are TRBV20-1 and TRBJ2-3; 10 positions agree with TRBD2. This CDR3 has 11 amino acids. Germline lookup yields CDR1 DFQATT and CDR2 SNEGSKA (reference sequence). V shed 5 bases, J shed 14 bases, and the junction held 7 bases outside the gene matches.

The sample holds a few counts of this clonotype. The V call is TRBV27, the J call TRBJ1-1; no reliable D call. Germline V CDR1 and CDR2: MNHEY, SMNVEV (reference sequence). V gave up 5 bases and J gave up 1 base, with 14 bases separating them. The CDR3 is made up of 15 amino acids. CDR3 region: CASSPLAAGNTEAFF. The CDR3 DNA follows: TGTGCCAGCAGTCCTCTAGCCGCGGGGAACACTGAAGCTTTCTTT.

This clonotype was seen many times. The V call is TRBV5-1, the J call TRBJ2-1; 15 bases agree with TRBD2. The CDR3 runs 16 residues. Trimming removed 3 bases from V and 6 bases from J; junction bases left unmatched: 4. The germline gives CDR1 SGHRS, CDR2 YFSETQ. The CDR3 spells CASSSGLAGGRNEQFF. The CDR3 nucleotides are TGCGCCAGCAGCTCGGGACTAGCGGGGGGACGCAATGAGCAGTTCTTC.

J is TRBJ2-3 and V is TRBV6-1, with 9 bases fitting TRBD1. CDR3 length: 14 residues. The germline V gene has CDR1 MNHNS and CDR2 SASEGT. With 5 bases clipped from V and 5 bases from J, the junction kept 5 bases outside the gene matches. The CDR3 DNA reads as TGTGCCAGCAGTTCCGGACAGGGGAGAGATACGCAGTATTTT. The encoded protein is CASSSGQGRDTQYF.

Concerning this clonotype itself: This could be a read error, since a much larger clone is one nucleotide away. V gene TRBV7-9 combines with J gene TRBJ1-2; 8 bases are shared with TRBD1. The CDR3 spans 15 residues. CDR1 is SEHNR and CDR2 is FQNEAQ in the germline V gene (reference sequence). CDR3 region: CASSLASTGDYAYTF. The CDR3 DNA sequence: TGTGCCAGCAGCTTAGCCTCGACAGGGGACTATGCCTACACCTTC.

In this sample, this clonotype turned up a few times. The genes are TRBV7-9 and TRBJ2-7; a possible D gene is TRBD1 (5 bases). Per germline, CDR1 SEHNR and CDR2 FQNEAQ (reference sequence). V dropped 2 bases and J dropped 3 bases, with 14 bases sitting between them. This CDR3 has 15 amino acids. CDR3 DNA sequence: TGTGCCAGCAGCTTATCAGGGAACAGGAACTACGAGCAGTACTTC. Protein product: CASSLSGNRNYEQYF.

CDR3 sequence: CASSFVGNLNEKLFF. The CDR3 DNA is TGTGCCAGCAGCTTCGTAGGGAACCTCAATGAAAAACTGTTTTTT. The rearrangement uses TRBV5-6 and TRBJ1-4; D remains unclear. V was cut by 2 bases and J by 5 bases, with 13 bases left in between. CDR3 size: 15 residues. CDR1 SGHDT and CDR2 YYEEEE come from the germline V gene.

This clonotype was counted many times. The chain combines TRBV7-2 with TRBJ1-5; a possible D gene is TRBD1 (6 bases). V lost 5 bases and J 5 bases, leaving 16 bases between the germline ends. The CDR3 is made up of 15 amino acids. The germline CDR1 and CDR2 sequences are SGHTA and FQGNSA. In DNA form, the CDR3 reads TGTGCCAGCAGCAAACAGGGTCTTCGGGATCAGCCCCAGCATTTT. Translation gives CASSKQGLRDQPQHF.

The chain uses TRBV6-5 and TRBJ2-7; D is undetermined. Germline CDR1 reads MNHEY; CDR2 reads SVGAGI. Deletions cut 2 bases from V and 6 bases from J, with 17 bases between. CDR3 length equals 15 residues. CDR3 bases: TGTGCCAGCAGTTACATCAAATCCCTTGTCGGCGAGCAGTACTTC. This gives the protein CASSYIKSLVGEQYF.

CDR3 coding DNA: TGCAGTGCGAGCGATGGGCAGCTCACAGATACGCAGTATTTT. Protein: CSASDGQLTDTQYF. This rearrangement joins TRBV20-1 to TRBJ2-3, with D uncertain. Trimming removed 6 bases at V and 2 bases at J, with 15 bases between. Germline-derived CDR1 and CDR2 are DFQATT and SNEGSKA (reference sequence). The CDR3 runs 14 residues.

The rearrangement uses TRBV20-1 and TRBJ1-6; a possible D gene is TRBD1 (5 bases). V was pared by 2 bases and J by 8 bases, with 22 bases between. The length of the CDR3 is 17 residues. The germline CDR1 and CDR2 sequences are DFQATT and SNEGSKA (reference sequence). CDR3 loop: CSARPSGTGLGYSPLHF. CDR3 DNA sequence: TGCAGTGCTAGACCTTCCGGGACGGGATTAGGGTATTCACCCCTCCACTTT.

The sample holds a few counts of this clonotype. V gene TRBV10-3 combines with J gene TRBJ2-1, with no clear D. CDR1 and CDR2 (germline): ENHRY, SYGVKD. The CDR3 extends over 14 amino acids. V shed 2 bases and J shed 4 bases, with 9 bases lying between them. The CDR3 DNA reads TGTGCCATCAGTGAGCCCCACGGATACAATGAGCAGTTCTTC. Protein product: CAISEPHGYNEQFF.

J is TRBJ2-1 and V is TRBV28, with 12 positions matching TRBD2. The ends lost 5 bases at V and 0 bases at J; junction bases unmatched: 11. The CDR3 sequence is 19 residues long. The germline V gene encodes CDR1 MDHEN and CDR2 SYDVKM. Here the CDR3 DNA reads TGTGCCAGCAGTCCCCTTAAACTAGCGGGGGGAAGCTCCTACAATGAGCAGTTCTTC. Amino acids: CASSPLKLAGGSSYNEQFF.

The chain is built from TRBV6-1 and TRBJ1-1, with D perhaps matching TRBD1 (6 bases). The germline V and J ends were trimmed by 6 bases and 5 bases, with 13 bases remaining between them. In germline, CDR1 is MNHNS, CDR2 SASEGT. This CDR3 has 13 amino acids. The CDR3 loop is CASRIWGATEAFF. The CDR3 DNA reads as TGTGCCAGCAGAATCTGGGGGGCGACTGAAGCTTTCTTT.

This clonotype was detected ten times or more. The chain is built from TRBV7-2 and TRBJ1-3; TRBD1 might be the D (5 bases). Germline CDR1 reads SGHTA; CDR2 reads FQGNSA. The CDR3 loop spans 16 amino acids. Deletions cut 0 bases from V and 2 bases from J, with 11 bases between. The CDR3 spells CASSLAVGRAGNTIYF. Written as DNA, the CDR3 is TGTGCCAGCAGCTTAGCGGTCGGCAGGGCTGGAAACACCATATATTTT.

This clonotype was observed at least ten times. The CDR3 DNA reads as TGTGCCAGCAGCCCCAAGGACAGGGTGTTTAATGAAAAACTGTTTTTT. It specifies CASSPKDRVFNEKLFF. The chain is built from TRBV7-2 and TRBJ1-4; 8 bases match TRBD1. CDR1 SGHTA and CDR2 FQGNSA come from the germline V gene. V gave up 5 bases and J gave up 4 bases; unmatched junction bases: 9. The CDR3 spans 16 residues.

This clonotype has a handful of counts. V gene TRBV6-5 combines with J gene TRBJ2-5; perhaps TRBD2 as D (6 bases). The CDR3 totals 14 residues. V was clipped by 6 bases and J by 5 bases, with 16 bases between them. Germline CDR1 reads MNHEY; CDR2 reads SVGAGI. The CDR3, as DNA: TGTGCCAGCAGCCCGGAGGGACGGATGGAGACCCAGTACTTC. Its translation is CASSPEGRMETQYF.